This note documents a single TCR beta chain sequence. The antigen is undetermined. Generated by immunoSEQ multiplex PCR, the TCRdb table keeps only in-frame clones and is missing some. This sample yields 82,000 or so clones, of which 90% are seen a single time; roughly 5.2% belongs to the top ten. This sample is part of a study of T cell responses to AZD1222 COVID-19 vaccine. Germline V lookup: CDR1 SQVTM, CDR2 ANQGSEA. CDR3 length: 13 amino acids. The V gene lost 4 bases and the J gene lost 2 bases, with 11 bases spanning the gap. Study results and caveats: At 160-218 and 743-854, vaccine-associated CD4 TCRs were dominant, and they spanned spike. The donors showed a predominance of white British ancestry and of females, with possible underestimation of clonal diversity.

The J gene is TRBJ1-1, the V gene TRBV29-1; no reliable D call. The sequence was collected from an adult in good health. The material was peripheral blood, obtained on day 0 of AZD1222 vaccination. The CDR3 bases are TGCAGCGTTGTGGTCAGGCAAAACACTGAAGCTTTCTTT. It translates to CSVVVRQNTEAFF.